This T cell receptor (beta chain) was captured in a study of blood T cell repertoires in COVID-19. Study summary: Samples taken during acute and convalescent COVID-19 were collected in the United States, Italy and Spain. PBMCs, B-cell-depleted T cells, or T cells were the source of the cDNA or gDNA that made up the material.

From germline, CDR1 is SGHTA and CDR2 FQGNSA. Trimming took 4 bases from V and 5 from J, leaving 23 bases between them. The CDR3 is made up of 17 amino acids. The protocol was immunoSEQ multiplex PCR, while the TCRdb copy is restricted to in-frame clones and leaves out a portion. The data show around 180,000 clones, roughly 90% seen once. The sample consisted of peripheral blood. The chain combines TRBV7-2 with TRBJ1-2; D remains ambiguous. This TCR derives from a man between 70 and 80 years old with active or convalescent COVID-19. CDR3 in amino acids: CASSSRFLRYGEYGYTF. The CDR3 nucleotides are TGTGCCAGCAGCTCCCGGTTCCTTCGGTACGGAGAGTATGGCTACACCTTC.